This paragraph covers one T cell receptor beta chain sequence. Germline lookup yields CDR1 MNHEY and CDR2 SMNVEV (reference sequence). Trimming shortened V by 10 bases and J by 3 bases, and 9 bases separated the two germline ends. The CDR3 runs to 12 residues. These data belong to a study of blood T cell repertoires in COVID-19. Study details: Acute and convalescent COVID-19 specimens originated in the United States, Italy and Spain. PBMCs, B-cell-depleted T cells, or T cells were the source of the cDNA or gDNA that made up the material.

Repertoires were generated with immunoSEQ multiplex PCR, while TCRdb's copy carries only in-frame clones and drops some. In the table there are tens of thousands of clones, around nine tenths of which are singletons. The chain recombines TRBV27 with TRBJ2-2; tentatively, D is TRBD2 (6 bases). This sequence was found in a woman at least 80 years old with acute or convalescent COVID-19. Source material: peripheral blood. CDR3: CATGGYTGELFF. In nucleotides, the CDR3 is TGTGCCACAGGAGGGTACACCGGGGAGCTGTTTTTT.